This section outlines one T cell receptor (beta chain) sequence together with its context. Source study methods: The assay estimated nucleated cells by amplifying reference gene primers. The method was immunoSEQ multiplex PCR; TCRdb's version includes in-frame clones alone and lacks a portion of them. V and J calls and clone size are those listed in that table; D and trimming were worked out from the DNA. This table has approximately 240,000 clones, approximately 80% appearing once. The data stem from a study of blood T cell repertoires in COVID-19. Background on the study: Material from acute and convalescent COVID-19 was sourced from the United States, Italy and Spain.

The length of the CDR3 is 13 residues. The V gene lost 5 bases and the J gene lost 4 bases, with 12 bases spanning the gap. CDR1 and CDR2 (germline): SEHNR, FQNEAQ (reference sequence). Source material: peripheral blood. The clonotype originates from a woman in her sixties with active or convalescent COVID-19. The V gene is TRBV7-9, the J gene TRBJ2-7; tentatively, D is TRBD2 (6 bases). In DNA, the CDR3 is TGTGCCAGCAGCAAAGGAGGGCTGTACGAGCAGTACTTC. This codes for CASSKGGLYEQYF.